This T cell receptor (beta chain) appears in the sequencing data of a study of blood T cell repertoires in COVID-19. Assay: immunoSEQ multiplex PCR; the TCRdb copy retains only in-frame clones and omits some. The sample lists a few hundred thousand clones, about nine tenths seen once, with roughly an eighth in the top ten. The TCR sequence derives from a woman aged 55-70 years with acute or convalescent COVID-19. The source material was peripheral blood.

CDR3 DNA sequence: TGTGCCAGCTCACCGGGCAGGGAAGCTTTCTTT. Translated: CASSPGREAFF. The V gene is TRBV18, the J gene TRBJ1-1; D gene unclear. The CDR3 spans 11 residues. Germline CDR1 is KGHSH and CDR2 is LQKENI. With 3 bases removed from V and 8 bases from J, the gap between germline ends came to 7 bases. Drawing the rest from reference TRBV18 and TRBJ1-1, the complete variable domain is NAGVMQNPRHLVRRRGQEARLRCSPMKGHSHVYWYRQLPEEGLKFMVYLQKENIIDESGMPKERFSAEFPKEGPSILRIQQVVRGDSAAYFCASSPGREAFFGQGTRLTVV.